A single sample is the source of the 26 T cell receptor beta chains below, sequenced in a study of cytomegalovirus exposure and HLA in healthy donors. PCR was performed using 60 Vbeta and 13 Jbeta primers. Assay: immunoSEQ multiplex PCR; the TCRdb copy retains only in-frame clones and omits some. Among 130,000 or so clones listed, 55% to 75% were seen once. Sequencing was performed on PBMCs. These receptors were taken from a man between 45 and 60 years old in good health and CMV-seropositive.

This clone was picked up one time. This sequence joins TRBV27 and TRBJ1-5; perhaps TRBD1 as D (5 bases). The V end lost 2 bases, the J end lost 7 bases, and 12 bases lay between the germline ends. CDR3 length: 14 amino acids. Germline V lookup: CDR1 MNHEY, CDR2 SMNVEV (reference sequence). The CDR3 DNA reads TGTGCCAGCAGTTTACGGCAGGGTGACCAGCCCCAGCATTTT. Its translation: CASSLRQGDQPQHF.

The count of this clone is one. The genes are TRBV6-6 and TRBJ2-5; D remains ambiguous. The DNA end is more similar to TRBJ2-7, so the J call may be wrong. CDR1 and CDR2 (germline): MNHNY, SVGAGI (reference sequence). This CDR3 region has 12 residues. Written as DNA, the CDR3 is TGTGCCACGGAGACCGAGTCCTACGAGCAGTACTTC. Translating it yields CATETESYEQYF.

The rearrangement joins TRBV4-2 to TRBJ2-3; 7 bases are a match to TRBD2. In germline, CDR1 is LGHNA, CDR2 YNFKEQ. There are 20 residues in the CDR3. V gave up 4 bases and J gave up 5 bases; unmatched junction bases: 24. CDR3 amino acids: CASSPFLPGQGGVEEDTQYF. Written as DNA, the CDR3 is TGTGCCAGCAGCCCCTTCCTCCCGGGTCAGGGAGGGGTAGAAGAAGATACGCAGTATTTT.

This chain links TRBV6-6 with TRBJ1-5; TRBD1 aligns across 7 bases. The length of the CDR3 is 15 residues. V lost 8 bases and J lost 3; bases outside the gene matches: 10. The germline V gene encodes CDR1 MNHNY and CDR2 SVGAGI (reference sequence). CDR3 sequence (DNA): TGTGCCAGCTCGGCACAGACAGGGAACAATCAGCCCCAGCATTTT. The encoded protein is CASSAQTGNNQPQHF.

The rearrangement links TRBV11-1 to TRBJ1-4, with no clear D. V dropped 3 bases and J dropped 0 bases, with 8 bases sitting between them. Germline lookup yields CDR1 SGHAT and CDR2 FQDESV (reference sequence). The CDR3 runs 15 residues. CDR3 in DNA: TGTGCCAGCAGCTTCGATAGTGCAACTAATGAAAAACTGTTTTTT. Protein product: CASSFDSATNEKLFF.

V and J are TRBV6-5 and TRBJ1-4; 7 nucleotides line up with TRBD1. Germline V gene lookup returns CDR1 MNHEY and CDR2 SVGAGI. CDR3 length equals 14 residues. V lost 6 bases and J lost 2; bases outside the gene matches: 3. The DNA of the CDR3 is TGTGCCAGCAGGACAGGGAACACTAATGAAAAACTGTTTTTT. Protein: CASRTGNTNEKLFF.

The chain recombines TRBV27 with TRBJ1-2; D is undetermined. This CDR3 has 13 residues. V was shortened by 5 bases and J by 2 bases, with 9 bases between the two germline ends. Germline values: CDR1 MNHEY, CDR2 SMNVEV (reference sequence). DNA of the CDR3: TGTGCCAGCAGTGGGGAGGGAAACTATGGCTACACCTTC. This sequence encodes CASSGEGNYGYTF.

This chain joins TRBV5-1 and TRBJ2-2; D might be TRBD2 (5 bases). The germline gives CDR1 SGHRS, CDR2 YFSETQ. The CDR3 is 15 amino acids. Trimming cost V 0 bases and J 6 bases, with 12 bases left between them. CDR3 amino acids: CASSLGGGMPGELFF. DNA for the CDR3: TGCGCCAGCAGCTTGGGAGGAGGAATGCCCGGGGAGCTGTTTTTT.

The chain carries TRBV5-1 and TRBJ2-2; TRBD2 is a possible D gene (5 bases). Trimming shortened V by 0 bases and J by 6 bases, and 9 bases separated the two germline ends. The CDR3 runs to 14 residues. The germline gives CDR1 SGHRS, CDR2 YFSETQ. The CDR3 sequence: CASSLAGSAGELFF. For the CDR3, the DNA is TGCGCCAGCAGCTTGGCGGGGTCTGCCGGGGAGCTGTTTTTT. Variable domain in full (rest from reference TRBV5-1 and TRBJ2-2): KAGVTQTPRYLIKTRGQQVTLSCSPISGHRSVSWYQQTPGQGLQFLFEYFSETQRNKGNFPGRFSGRQFSNSRSEMNVSTLELGDSALYLCASSLAGSAGELFFGEGSRLTVL.

This chain links TRBV7-2 with TRBJ2-4; no clear D gene. The ends were cut back, 5 bases at V and 0 bases at J, with 14 bases in the middle. From germline, CDR1 is SGHTA and CDR2 FQGNSA. The CDR3 totals 16 residues. The DNA of the CDR3 is TGTGCCAGCAGCCATACTGACACCCTAGCCAAAAACATTCAGTACTTC. This sequence encodes CASSHTDTLAKNIQYF. The full variable domain, in which reference TRBV7-2 and TRBJ2-4 provide the parts outside the CDR3, is GAGVSQSPSNKVTEKGKDVELRCDPISGHTALYWYRQSLGQGLEFLIYFQGNSAPDKSGLPSDRFSAERTGGSVSTLTIQRTQQEDSAVYLCASSHTDTLAKNIQYFGAGTRLSVL.

The rearrangement uses TRBV20-1 and TRBJ2-7, with 10 bases identical to TRBD2. CDR1 is DFQATT, CDR2 SNEGSKA, per germline (reference sequence). The ends lost 6 bases at V and 9 bases at J; junction bases unmatched: 5. The CDR3 loop spans 11 amino acids. The CDR3 coding sequence is TGCAGTGCAGTCTCTAGCGGGGGGCAGTACTTC. Translated, it gives CSAVSSGGQYF.

The chain combines TRBV2 with TRBJ1-1; 8 nucleotides match TRBD1. V dropped 5 bases and J dropped 0; count of bases not matched to a gene: 11. The CDR3 runs 17 residues. Germline CDR1 and CDR2: SNHLY and FYNNEI. DNA of the CDR3: TGTGCCAGCAGTCCCCGACAGGGGCGATTCCTGAACACTGAAGCTTTCTTT. Its translation: CASSPRQGRFLNTEAFF. The entire variable domain, with the rest obtained from reference TRBV2 and TRBJ1-1, is as follows: EPEVTQTPSHQVTQMGQEVILRCVPISNHLYFYWYRQILGQKVEFLVSFYNNEISEKSEIFDDQFSVERPDGSNFTLKIRSTKLEDSAMYFCASSPRQGRFLNTEAFFGQGTRLTVV.

This clone appeared a single time. V is TRBV7-9 and J is TRBJ1-2; maybe TRBD1 (5 bases). V was cut by 8 bases and J by 8 bases, with 18 bases left in between. This CDR3 contains 13 residues. Germline CDR1 is SEHNR and CDR2 is FQNEAQ (reference sequence). Here the CDR3 DNA reads TGTGCCAGCGGAGGGTACTCCGGGGGGGGCTACACCTTC. It codes for CASGGYSGGGYTF.

The chain uses TRBV2 and TRBJ1-5, with TRBD1 matching over 8 bases. The V and J ends lost 1 base and 1 base, in that order; junction bases with no gene match: 3. CDR1 and CDR2 (germline): SNHLY, FYNNEI. CDR3 size: 16 residues. The CDR3 nucleotides read TGTGCCAGCAGTGAAGGACAGGGGTTAAGCAATCAGCCCCAGCATTTT. This translates into CASSEGQGLSNQPQHF.

In its sample, this clone was seen a few times. The chain joins TRBV4-1 to TRBJ1-2, with 11 bases lining up with TRBD1. Germline loops: CDR1 MGHRA, CDR2 YSYEKL. With V trimmed by 2 bases and J by 8 bases, 10 bases remained unmatched. The CDR3 covers 16 residues. In DNA, the CDR3 is TGCGCCAGCAGCCAACCTCGGACAGGGGGCGTAGGGGGCTACACCTTC. This codes for CASSQPRTGGVGGYTF.

J is TRBJ1-2 and V is TRBV6-5; TRBD1 aligns across 11 bases. The CDR3 contains 15 residues. Trimming cost V 2 bases and J 5 bases; bases outside gene matches: 4. The germline gives CDR1 MNHEY, CDR2 SVGAGI. The CDR3 reads CASSYRDRGGYGYTF. Written as DNA, the CDR3 is TGTGCCAGCAGTTACAGGGACAGGGGGGGATATGGCTACACCTTC.

The DNA for the CDR3 is TGTGCCAGCAGTGACCGGGGCGGGGGAGCTCAAGAGACCCAGTACTTC. Translated: CASSDRGGGAQETQYF. The V call is TRBV6-4, the J call TRBJ2-5; 7 positions agree with TRBD2. The CDR3 length is 16 residues. Germline V gene lookup returns CDR1 MRHNA and CDR2 SNTAGT. Trimming took 2 bases from V and 2 from J; bases not matched to a gene: 8.

The rearrangement links TRBV19 to TRBJ2-7; 7 bases map to TRBD1. The CDR3 runs 14 residues. The ends lost 5 bases at V and 0 bases at J; junction bases unmatched: 4. The germline V gene has CDR1 LNHDA and CDR2 SQIVND (reference sequence). DNA of the CDR3: TGTGCCAGTAGTCCAGGACAGGACTCCTACGAGCAGTACTTC. Its protein product is CASSPGQDSYEQYF.

V gene TRBV5-1 combines with J gene TRBJ2-1; no clear D gene. V lost 4 bases and J lost 10, with 15 bases in between. The CDR3 consists of 13 residues. Germline V gene lookup returns CDR1 SGHRS and CDR2 YFSETQ. CDR3 residues: CASSIGAPVEQFF. The CDR3 DNA reads as TGCGCCAGCAGCATCGGAGCCCCGGTCGAGCAGTTCTTC. The whole variable domain, remainder taken from reference TRBV5-1 and TRBJ2-1, is KAGVTQTPRYLIKTRGQQVTLSCSPISGHRSVSWYQQTPGQGLQFLFEYFSETQRNKGNFPGRFSGRQFSNSRSEMNVSTLELGDSALYLCASSIGAPVEQFFGPGTRLTVL.

This clone was recorded only once. This chain uses TRBV4-2 with TRBJ2-7; 7 bases align to TRBD1. This CDR3 region has 16 residues. CDR1 LGHNA and CDR2 YNFKEQ come from the germline V gene. With 6 bases clipped from V and 0 bases from J, the junction kept 11 bases outside the gene matches. In DNA form, the CDR3 reads TGTGCCAGCAGTCAGGGGGTAGCACCACCCTCCTACGAGCAGTACTTC. This codes for CASSQGVAPPSYEQYF.

V usage is TRBV18 and J usage is TRBJ2-5; TRBD2 agrees at 8 bases. The CDR3 extends over 15 amino acids. CDR1 and CDR2 from the germline V gene are KGHSH and LQKENI. V lost 4 bases and J lost 5; bases outside the gene matches: 9. The CDR3: CASSRLGLGGETQYF. CDR3 coding DNA: TGTGCCAGCTCACGTCTGGGACTAGGCGGGGAGACCCAGTACTTC.

This clone was detected a few times. The CDR3 loop is CASSQPNRDRGTNEKLFF. The CDR3 DNA is TGCGCCAGCAGCCAACCCAACCGGGACAGGGGTACTAATGAAAAACTGTTTTTT. The chain uses TRBV4-1 and TRBJ1-4, with 10 bases identical to TRBD1. The CDR3 spans 18 residues. Germline V gives CDR1 MGHRA, CDR2 YSYEKL. V dropped 2 bases and J dropped 2; count of bases not matched to a gene: 8.

The J gene is TRBJ2-3, the V gene TRBV12-5; D call uncertain. CDR1 LGHNT and CDR2 FRNRAP come from the germline V gene. Trimming removed 4 bases from V and 0 bases from J, with 8 bases in between. The CDR3 length is 14 residues. CDR3 loop: CASGWRESTDTQYF. CDR3 in DNA: TGTGCTAGTGGTTGGAGAGAGAGCACAGATACGCAGTATTTT. The entire variable domain, with the rest obtained from reference TRBV12-5 and TRBJ2-3, is as follows: DARVTQTPRHKVTEMGQEVTMRCQPILGHNTVFWYRQTMMQGLELLAYFRNRAPLDDSGMPKDRFSAEMPDATLATLKIQPSEPRDSAVYFCASGWRESTDTQYFGPGTRLTVL.

The table lists this clone with a count of one. The chain uses TRBV20-1 and TRBJ1-4; maybe TRBD1 (5 bases). The CDR3 sequence is 11 residues long. The germline V gene encodes CDR1 DFQATT and CDR2 SNEGSKA (reference sequence). The V end lost 7 bases, the J end lost 8 bases, and 11 bases lay between the germline ends. The DNA of the CDR3 is TGCAGTGGCAGGGAGGAGGAAAAACTGTTTTTT. Amino acids: CSGREEEKLFF.

This clone was detected only a few times. The genes are TRBV19 and TRBJ2-4; TRBD2 is a possible D gene (5 bases). CDR3 length: 15 residues. Trimming shortened V by 5 bases and J by 2 bases, and 13 bases separated the two germline ends. CDR1 and CDR2 from the germline V gene are LNHDA and SQIVND (reference sequence). CDR3 DNA sequence: TGTGCCAGTAGTCCCCGACTATCCTCCAAAAACATTCAGTACTTC. Translated: CASSPRLSSKNIQYF.

The gene calls are TRBV6-5 and TRBJ1-2; D is perhaps TRBD1 (6 bases). The V end lost 5 bases, the J end lost 4 bases, and 14 bases lay between the germline ends. The germline gives CDR1 MNHEY, CDR2 SVGAGI. CDR3 length: 14 amino acids. The CDR3 DNA follows: TGTGCCAGCAGTGGCACTTCGACAGGCTATGGCTACACCTTC. Its translation: CASSGTSTGYGYTF.